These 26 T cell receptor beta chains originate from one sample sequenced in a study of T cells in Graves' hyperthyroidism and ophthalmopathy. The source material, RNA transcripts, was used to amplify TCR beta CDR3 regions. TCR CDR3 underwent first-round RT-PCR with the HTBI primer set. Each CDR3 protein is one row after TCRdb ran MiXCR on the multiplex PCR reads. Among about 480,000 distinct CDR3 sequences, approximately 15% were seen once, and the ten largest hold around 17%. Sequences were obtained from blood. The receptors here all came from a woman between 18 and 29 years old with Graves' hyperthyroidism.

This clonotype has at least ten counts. The CDR3 is CASSLYGGGLSSGNTIYF. The CDR3 DNA follows: TGTGCCAGCAGTTTATACGGAGGGGGCCTGAGCTCTGGAAACACCATATATTTT. This sequence joins TRBV27 and TRBJ1-3; 7 bases are a match to TRBD1. The CDR3 runs 18 residues. Trimming cost V 1 base and J 0 bases; bases outside gene matches: 9. Germline V gene data show CDR1 as MNHEY and CDR2 as SMNVEV (reference sequence).

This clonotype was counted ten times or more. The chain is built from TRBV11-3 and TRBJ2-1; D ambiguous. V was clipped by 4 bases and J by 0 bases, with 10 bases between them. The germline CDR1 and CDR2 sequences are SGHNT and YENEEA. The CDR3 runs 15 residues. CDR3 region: CASSSPESSYNEQFF. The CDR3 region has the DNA TGTGCCAGCAGCTCACCGGAGAGCTCCTACAATGAGCAGTTCTTC.

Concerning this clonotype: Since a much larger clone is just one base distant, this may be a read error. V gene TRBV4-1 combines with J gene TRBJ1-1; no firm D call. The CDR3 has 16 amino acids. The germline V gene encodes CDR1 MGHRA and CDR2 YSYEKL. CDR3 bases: TGCGCCAGCAGCCAAGATCGGGTAGGAATGAACACTGTAGCTTTCTTT. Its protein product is CASSQDRVGMNTVAFF.

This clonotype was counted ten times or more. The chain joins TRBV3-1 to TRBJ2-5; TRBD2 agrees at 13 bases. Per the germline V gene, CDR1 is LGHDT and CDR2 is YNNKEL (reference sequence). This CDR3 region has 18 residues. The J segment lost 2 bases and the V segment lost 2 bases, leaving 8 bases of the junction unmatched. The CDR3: CASSQRRTSGSGQETQYF. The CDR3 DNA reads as TGTGCCAGCAGCCAAAGGAGGACTAGCGGGAGCGGGCAAGAGACCCAGTACTTC.

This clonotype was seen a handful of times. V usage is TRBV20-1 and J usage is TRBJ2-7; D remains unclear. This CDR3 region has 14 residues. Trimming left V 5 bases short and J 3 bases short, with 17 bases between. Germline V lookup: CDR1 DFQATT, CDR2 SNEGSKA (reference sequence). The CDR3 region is CSAPARIGSYEQYF. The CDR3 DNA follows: TGCAGTGCTCCTGCGAGGATCGGTAGCTACGAGCAGTACTTC.

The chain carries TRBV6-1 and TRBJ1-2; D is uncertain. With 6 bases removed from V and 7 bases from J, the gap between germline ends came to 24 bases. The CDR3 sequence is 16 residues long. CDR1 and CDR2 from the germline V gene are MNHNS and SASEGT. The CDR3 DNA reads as TGTGCCAGCAGGGTTGGAAGGGCCCCAATCCTGCGTGGCTACACCTTC. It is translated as CASRVGRAPILRGYTF.

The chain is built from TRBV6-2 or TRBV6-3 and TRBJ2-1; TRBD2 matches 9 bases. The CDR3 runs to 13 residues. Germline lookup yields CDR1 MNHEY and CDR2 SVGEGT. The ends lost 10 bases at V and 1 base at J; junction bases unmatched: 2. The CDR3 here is CAITSGSYNEQFF. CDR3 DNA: TGTGCCATCACTAGCGGGTCCTACAATGAGCAGTTCTTC.

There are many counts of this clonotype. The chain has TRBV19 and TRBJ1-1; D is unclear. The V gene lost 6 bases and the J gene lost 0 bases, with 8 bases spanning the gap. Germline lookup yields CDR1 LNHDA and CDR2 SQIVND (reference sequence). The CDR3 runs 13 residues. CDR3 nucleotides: TGTGCCAGTAGAAGGCAGATGAACACTGAAGCTTTCTTT. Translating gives CASRRQMNTEAFF. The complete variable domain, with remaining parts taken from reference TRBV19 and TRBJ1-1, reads DGGITQSPKYLFRKEGQNVTLSCEQNLNHDAMYWYRQDPGQGLRLIYYSQIVNDFQKGDIAEGYSVSREKKESFPLTVTSAQKNPTAFYLCASRRQMNTEAFFGQGTRLTVV.

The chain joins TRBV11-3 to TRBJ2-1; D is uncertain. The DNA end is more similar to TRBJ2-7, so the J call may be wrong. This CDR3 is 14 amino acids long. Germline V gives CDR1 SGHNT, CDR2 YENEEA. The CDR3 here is CASSLGGIGNEQYV. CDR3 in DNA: TGTGCCAGCAGCTTAGGTGGGATCGGCAATGAGCAGTACGTC.

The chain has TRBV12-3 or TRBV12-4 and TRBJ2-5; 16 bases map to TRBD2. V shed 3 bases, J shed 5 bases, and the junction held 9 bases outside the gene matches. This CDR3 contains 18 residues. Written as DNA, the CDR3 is TGTGCCAGCAGTTTTAGGCCGGGACTAGCGGGAGGGCGCGAGACCCAGTACTTC. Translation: CASSFRPGLAGGRETQYF.

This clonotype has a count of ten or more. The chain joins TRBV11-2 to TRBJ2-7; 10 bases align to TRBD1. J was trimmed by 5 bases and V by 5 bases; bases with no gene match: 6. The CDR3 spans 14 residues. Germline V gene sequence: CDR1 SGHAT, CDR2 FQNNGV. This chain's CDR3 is CASSPGQGIDEQYF. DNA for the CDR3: TGTGCCAGCAGCCCGGGACAGGGGATCGACGAGCAGTACTTC.

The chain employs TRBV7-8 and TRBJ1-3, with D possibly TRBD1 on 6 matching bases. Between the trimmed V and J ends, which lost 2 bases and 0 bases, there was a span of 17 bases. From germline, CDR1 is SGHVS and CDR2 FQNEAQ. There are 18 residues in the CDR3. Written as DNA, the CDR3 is TGTGCCAGCAGCTTACTGGCCGGACAGTTTACCTCTGGAAACACCATATATTTT. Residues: CASSLLAGQFTSGNTIYF.

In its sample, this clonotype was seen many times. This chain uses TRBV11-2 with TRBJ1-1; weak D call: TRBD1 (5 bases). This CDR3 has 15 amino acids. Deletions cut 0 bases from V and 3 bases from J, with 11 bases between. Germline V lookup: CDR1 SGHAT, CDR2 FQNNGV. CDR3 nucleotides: TGTGCCAGCAGCTTAGAATTGGGAGGGGACACTGAAGCTTTCTTT. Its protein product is CASSLELGGDTEAFF.

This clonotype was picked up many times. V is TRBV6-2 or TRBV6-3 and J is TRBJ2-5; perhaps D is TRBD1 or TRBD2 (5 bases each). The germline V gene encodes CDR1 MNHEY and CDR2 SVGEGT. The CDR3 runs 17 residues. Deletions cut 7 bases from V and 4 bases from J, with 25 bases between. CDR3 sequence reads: CASTRGAGRRKGETQYF. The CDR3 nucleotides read TGTGCCAGCACTCGAGGGGCCGGTAGGAGGAAAGGAGAGACCCAGTACTTC.

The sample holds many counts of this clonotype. The CDR3 spells CASSLDRGDTEAFF. The CDR3 DNA reads TGTGCCAGCAGCCTGGACAGGGGAGACACTGAAGCTTTCTTT. V and J are TRBV5-8 and TRBJ1-1; 9 nucleotides line up with TRBD1. Germline trimming cut 4 bases from V and 3 bases from J; bases unmatched to any gene: 4. Per germline, CDR1 SGHTS and CDR2 YDEGEE. This CDR3 is built from 14 residues.

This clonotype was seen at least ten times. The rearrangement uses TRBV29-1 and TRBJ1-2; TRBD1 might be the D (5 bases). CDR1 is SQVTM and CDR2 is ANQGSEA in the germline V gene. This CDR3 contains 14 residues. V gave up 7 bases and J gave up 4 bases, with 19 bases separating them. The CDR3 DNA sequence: TGCAGCGCAGAACCACCCGGGACTGCCTATGGCTACACCTTC. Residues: CSAEPPGTAYGYTF.

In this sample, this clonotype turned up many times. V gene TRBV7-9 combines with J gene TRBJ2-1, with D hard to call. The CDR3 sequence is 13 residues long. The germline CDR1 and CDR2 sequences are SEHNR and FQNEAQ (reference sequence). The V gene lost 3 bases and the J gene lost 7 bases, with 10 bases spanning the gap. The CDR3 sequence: CASSFPLGNEQFF. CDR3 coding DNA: TGTGCCAGCAGCTTCCCATTGGGAAATGAGCAGTTCTTC.

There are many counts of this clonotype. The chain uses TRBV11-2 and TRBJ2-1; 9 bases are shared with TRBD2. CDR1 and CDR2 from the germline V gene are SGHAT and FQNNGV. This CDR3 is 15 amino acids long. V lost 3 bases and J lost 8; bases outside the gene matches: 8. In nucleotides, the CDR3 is TGTGCCAGCAGCTTGGGCGGGAGGGTCGAGTATGAGCAGTTCTTC. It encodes CASSLGGRVEYEQFF.

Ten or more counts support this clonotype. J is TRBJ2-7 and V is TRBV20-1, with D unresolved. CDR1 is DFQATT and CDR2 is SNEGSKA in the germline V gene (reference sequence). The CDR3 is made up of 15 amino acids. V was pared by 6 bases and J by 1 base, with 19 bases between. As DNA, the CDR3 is TGCAGTGCCTCCAGTACGTTGGGCCTTTCCTACGAGCAGTACGTC. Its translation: CSASSTLGLSYEQYV.

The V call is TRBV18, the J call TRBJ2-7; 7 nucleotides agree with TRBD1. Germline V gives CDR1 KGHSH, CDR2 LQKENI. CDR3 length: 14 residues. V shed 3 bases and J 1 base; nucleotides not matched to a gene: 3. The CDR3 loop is CASSPLTGSYEQYV. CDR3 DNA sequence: TGTGCCAGCTCACCTCTGACAGGGTCCTACGAGCAGTACGTC.

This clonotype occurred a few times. The CDR3 bases are TGCAGCGCCATCCGGGAGATGAACACTGAAGCTTTCTTT. Translated: CSAIREMNTEAFF. The chain is built from TRBV29-1 and TRBJ1-1; D unclear. Germline V gives CDR1 SQVTM, CDR2 ANQGSEA. The CDR3 has 13 residues. Trimming took 7 bases from V and 0 from J, leaving 12 bases between them. The variable domain in full, with the rest retrieved from reference TRBV29-1 and TRBJ1-1, is SAVISQKPSRDICQRGTSLTIQCQVDSQVTMMFWYRQQPGQSLTLIATANQGSEATYESGFVIDKFPISRPNLTFSTLTVSNMSPEDSSIYLCSAIREMNTEAFFGQGTRLTVV.

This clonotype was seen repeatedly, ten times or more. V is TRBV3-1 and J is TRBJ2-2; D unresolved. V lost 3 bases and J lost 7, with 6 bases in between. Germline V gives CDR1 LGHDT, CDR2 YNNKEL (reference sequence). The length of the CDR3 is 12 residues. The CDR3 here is CASSQVLGELFF. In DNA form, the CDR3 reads TGTGCCAGCAGCCAGGTCCTCGGGGAGCTGTTTTTT.

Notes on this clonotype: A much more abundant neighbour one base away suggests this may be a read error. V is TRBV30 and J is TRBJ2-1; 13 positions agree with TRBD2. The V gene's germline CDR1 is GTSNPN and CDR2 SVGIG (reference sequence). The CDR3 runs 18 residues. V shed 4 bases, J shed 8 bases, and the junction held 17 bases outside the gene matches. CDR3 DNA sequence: TGTGCCTGGAAGTACGAGGGACTAGCGGGACCGAGGTCCGATGAGCAGTTCTTC. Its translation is CAWKYEGLAGPRSDEQFF.

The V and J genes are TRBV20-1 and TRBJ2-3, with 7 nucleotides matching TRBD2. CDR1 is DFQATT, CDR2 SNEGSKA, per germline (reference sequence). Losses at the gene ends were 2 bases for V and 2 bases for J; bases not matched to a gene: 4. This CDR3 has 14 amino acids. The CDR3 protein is CSARKRGVTDTQYF. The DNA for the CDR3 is TGCAGTGCTAGAAAGCGGGGCGTCACAGATACGCAGTATTTT.

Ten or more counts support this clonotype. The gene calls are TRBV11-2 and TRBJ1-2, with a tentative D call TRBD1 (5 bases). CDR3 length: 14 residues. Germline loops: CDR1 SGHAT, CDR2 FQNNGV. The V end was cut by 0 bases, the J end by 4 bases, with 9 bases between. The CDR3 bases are TGTGCCAGCAGCTTAGATCAGCAGGGCTATGGCTACACCTTC. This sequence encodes CASSLDQQGYGYTF.

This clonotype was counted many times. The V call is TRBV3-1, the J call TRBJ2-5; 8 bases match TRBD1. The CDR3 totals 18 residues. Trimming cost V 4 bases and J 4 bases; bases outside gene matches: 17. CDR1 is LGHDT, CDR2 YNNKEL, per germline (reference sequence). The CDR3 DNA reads TGTGCCAGCAGCCCATGGGACAGGAGGGGGGTAGAACGAGAGACCCAGTACTTC. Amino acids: CASSPWDRRGVERETQYF.